Shown below are 10 T cell receptor beta chains from a single sample sequenced in a study of response to subunit inactivated influenza vaccine listed by TCRdb under 2018. The library was made by RT-PCR. These reads were obtained on an Illumina HiSeq 2500. Using fastp at Q25 and MiXCR, TCRdb reprocessed the public reads and kept productive beta chains. Records with the same CDR3 protein are collapsed into one entry carrying the most frequent genes and DNA. The sample table records 530,000 or so distinct CDR3 sequences; about 15% of these occur just once. 11% of the sample goes to the ten largest clones. This specimen consisted of PBMCs from blood, obtained less than 13 days after vaccination. Receptor source: a man aged 50-59 years who received an inactivated influenza vaccine. Donor details come from another sample of the same person, matched by shared clones.

This chain uses TRBV25-1 with TRBJ2-4, with 10 bases identical to TRBD1. The CDR3 extends over 17 amino acids. Germline V gives CDR1 MGHDK, CDR2 SYGVNS. Trimming removed 5 bases from V and 0 bases from J; junction bases left unmatched: 7. In DNA form, the CDR3 reads TGTGCCAGCAGTACCGGGACAGGGGCTCTAGCCAAAAACATTCAGTACTTC. Translating gives CASSTGTGALAKNIQYF.

This clonotype was found a few times. The chain links TRBV20-1 to TRBJ2-3; 10 bases align to TRBD1. The CDR3 consists of 13 residues. The germline V gene has CDR1 DFQATT and CDR2 SNEGSKA (reference sequence). CDR3 loop: CSVDRGRADTQYF. DNA for the CDR3: TGCAGCGTCGACAGGGGGCGGGCAGATACGCAGTATTTT.

This clonotype has only a few counts. This sequence joins TRBV20-1 and TRBJ1-4; D possibly corresponds to TRBD1 (6 bases). V lost 5 bases and J lost 3, with 16 bases in between. Looked up from germline, CDR1 is DFQATT and CDR2 is SNEGSKA (reference sequence). This CDR3 comprises 15 residues. The chain's CDR3 is CSAQGPAVPNEKLFF. CDR3 nucleotide sequence: TGCAGTGCTCAGGGGCCTGCTGTGCCTAATGAAAAACTGTTTTTT.

The V call is TRBV21-1, the J call TRBJ2-7; the tabulated D call, TRBD1, remains unverified against the DNA. TRBV21-1 is assigned pseudogene status. CDR3 length: 12 residues. CDR3 region: CASSKVRDEQYF. For the CDR3, the DNA is TGTGCCAGCAGCAAAGTCCGGGACGAGCAGTACTTC.

This clonotype was picked up a small number of times. This chain uses TRBV7-2 with TRBJ2-3, with no clear D. Trimming stripped 3 bases from V and 5 bases from J, with 6 bases between. CDR1 is SGHTA, CDR2 FQGNSA, per germline. This CDR3 is 12 amino acids long. This CDR3 reads CASSFRRDTQYF. DNA for the CDR3: TGTGCCAGCAGCTTTAGGCGAGATACGCAGTATTTT.

The chain joins TRBV4-2 to TRBJ2-2; TRBD1 matches at 8 bases. The trim removed 1 base at V and 0 bases at J, leaving 1 base unmatched. CDR3 length equals 16 residues. The germline V gene encodes CDR1 LGHNA and CDR2 YNFKEQ. The CDR3 nucleotides are TGTGCCAGCAGCCAAGCGACAGGGGCGAACACCGGGGAGCTGTTTTTT. Translated: CASSQATGANTGELFF.

The CDR3 loop reads CSARRGPPTDTQYF. DNA of the CDR3: TGCAGTGCTAGACGGGGGCCCCCCACAGATACGCAGTATTTT. J is TRBJ2-3 and V is TRBV20-1; D possibly matches TRBD1 or TRBD2 (6 bases each). CDR1 DFQATT and CDR2 SNEGSKA come from the germline V gene (reference sequence). The CDR3 length is 14 residues. Deletions cut 2 bases from V and 2 bases from J, with 11 bases between.

This clonotype occurred a few times. The rearrangement links TRBV29-1 to TRBJ2-5, with a weak D call TRBD1 (6 bases). CDR3 size: 13 residues. The germline V and J ends were trimmed by 1 base and 5 bases, with 11 bases remaining between them. The germline V gene has CDR1 SQVTM and CDR2 ANQGSEA. The CDR3 is CSVEGVGAETQYF. For the CDR3, the DNA is TGCAGCGTTGAAGGGGTGGGGGCGGAGACCCAGTACTTC.

This chain links TRBV11-2 with TRBJ1-4, with D unclear. The germline CDR1 and CDR2 sequences are SGHAT and FQNNGV. CDR3 length: 15 amino acids. Trimming left V 5 bases short and J 12 bases short, with 22 bases between. The CDR3 nucleotides are TGTGCCAGCAGCCCCGCAACGGCCGTTATTGGGGAACTGTTTTTT. Translating it yields CASSPATAVIGELFF. The whole variable domain, remainder taken from reference TRBV11-2 and TRBJ1-4, is EAGVAQSPRYKIIEKRQSVAFWCNPISGHATLYWYQQILGQGPKLLIQFQNNGVVDDSQLPKDRFSAERLKGVDSTLKIQPAKLEDSAVYLCASSPATAVIGELFFGSGTQLSVL.

The chain links TRBV4-2 to TRBJ1-4; D remains unclear. This CDR3 spans 17 amino acids. Between the trimmed V and J ends, which lost 0 bases and 8 bases, there was a span of 19 bases. Germline loops: CDR1 LGHNA, CDR2 YNFKEQ. The CDR3 reads CASSQDPSGIGAEKLFF. Written as DNA, the CDR3 is TGTGCCAGCAGCCAAGATCCTTCGGGGATAGGTGCGGAAAAACTGTTTTTT.